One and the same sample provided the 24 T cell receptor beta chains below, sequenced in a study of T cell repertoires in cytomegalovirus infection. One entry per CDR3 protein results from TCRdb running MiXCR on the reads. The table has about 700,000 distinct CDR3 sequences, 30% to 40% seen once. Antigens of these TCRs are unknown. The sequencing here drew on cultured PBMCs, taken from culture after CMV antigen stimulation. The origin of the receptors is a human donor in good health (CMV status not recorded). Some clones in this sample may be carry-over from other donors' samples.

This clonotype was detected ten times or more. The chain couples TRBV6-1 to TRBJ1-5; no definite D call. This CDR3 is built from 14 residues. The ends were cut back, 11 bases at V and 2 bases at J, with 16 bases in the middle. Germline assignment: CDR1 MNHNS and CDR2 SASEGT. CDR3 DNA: TGTGCCGCCGGAGATAGGCTGGGCAATCAGCCCCAGCATTTT. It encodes CAAGDRLGNQPQHF.

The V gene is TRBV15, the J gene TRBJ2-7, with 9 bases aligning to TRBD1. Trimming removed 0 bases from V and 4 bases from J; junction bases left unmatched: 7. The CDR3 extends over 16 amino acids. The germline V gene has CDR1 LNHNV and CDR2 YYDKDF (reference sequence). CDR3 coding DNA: TGTGCCACCAGCAGAGAATCCGGGACAGGGATGTACGAGCAGTACTTC. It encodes CATSRESGTGMYEQYF. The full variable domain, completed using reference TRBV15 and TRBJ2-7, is DAMVIQNPRYQVTQFGKPVTLSCSQTLNHNVMYWYQQKSSQAPKLLFHYYDKDFNNEADTPDNFQSRRPNTSFCFLDIRSPGLGDTAMYLCATSRESGTGMYEQYFGPGTRLTVT.

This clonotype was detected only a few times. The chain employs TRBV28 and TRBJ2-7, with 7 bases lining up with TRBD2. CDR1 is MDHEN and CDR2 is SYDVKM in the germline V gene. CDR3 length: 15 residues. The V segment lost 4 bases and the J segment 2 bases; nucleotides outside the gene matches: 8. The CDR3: CASSSTSAPPYEQYF. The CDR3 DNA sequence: TGTGCCAGCAGTTCTACTAGCGCACCGCCCTACGAGCAGTACTTC. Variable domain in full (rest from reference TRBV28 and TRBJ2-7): DVKVTQSSRYLVKRTGEKVFLECVQDMDHENMFWYRQDPGLGLRLIYFSYDVKMKEKGDIPEGYSVSREKKERFSLILESASTNQTSMYLCASSSTSAPPYEQYFGPGTRLTVT.

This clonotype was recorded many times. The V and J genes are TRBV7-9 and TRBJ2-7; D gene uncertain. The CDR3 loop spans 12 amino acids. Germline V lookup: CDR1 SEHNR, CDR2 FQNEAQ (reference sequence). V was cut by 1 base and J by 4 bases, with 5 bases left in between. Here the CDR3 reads CASSLEFYEQYF. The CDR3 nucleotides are TGTGCCAGCAGCTTAGAATTTTACGAGCAGTACTTC.

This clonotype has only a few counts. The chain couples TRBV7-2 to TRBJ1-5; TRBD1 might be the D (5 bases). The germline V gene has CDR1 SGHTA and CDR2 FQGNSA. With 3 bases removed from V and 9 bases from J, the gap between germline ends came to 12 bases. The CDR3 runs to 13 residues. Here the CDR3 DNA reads TGTGCCAGCAGCTTCGCAGGGTATTGGCCCCAGCATTTT. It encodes CASSFAGYWPQHF.

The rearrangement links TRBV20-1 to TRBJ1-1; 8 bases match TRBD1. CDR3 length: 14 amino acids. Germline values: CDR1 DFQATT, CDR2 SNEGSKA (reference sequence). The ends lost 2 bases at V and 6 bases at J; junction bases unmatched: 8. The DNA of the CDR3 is TGCAGTGCTAGACGCGGACAGGGAAAGGCTGAAGCTTTCTTT. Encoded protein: CSARRGQGKAEAFF.

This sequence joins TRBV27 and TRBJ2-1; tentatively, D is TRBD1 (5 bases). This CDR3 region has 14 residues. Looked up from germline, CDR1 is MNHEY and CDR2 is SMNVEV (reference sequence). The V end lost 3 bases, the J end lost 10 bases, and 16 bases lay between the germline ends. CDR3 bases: TGTGCCAGCAGTTTTCGGCAGGGCCACAGGGAGCAGTTCTTC. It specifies CASSFRQGHREQFF.

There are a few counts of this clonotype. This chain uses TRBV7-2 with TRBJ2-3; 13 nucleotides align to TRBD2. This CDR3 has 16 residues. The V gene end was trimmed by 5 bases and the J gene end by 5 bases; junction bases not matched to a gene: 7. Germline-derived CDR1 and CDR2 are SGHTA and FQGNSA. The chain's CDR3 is CASSPLAGGRGDTQYF. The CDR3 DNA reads TGTGCCAGCAGCCCACTAGCGGGGGGGCGGGGAGATACGCAGTATTTT.

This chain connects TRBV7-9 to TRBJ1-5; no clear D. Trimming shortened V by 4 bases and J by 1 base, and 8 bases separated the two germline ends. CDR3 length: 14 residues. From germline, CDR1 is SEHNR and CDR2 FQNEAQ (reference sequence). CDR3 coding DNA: TGTGCCAGCAGCTCCTTGGGGAGCAATCAGCCCCAGCATTTT. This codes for CASSSLGSNQPQHF.

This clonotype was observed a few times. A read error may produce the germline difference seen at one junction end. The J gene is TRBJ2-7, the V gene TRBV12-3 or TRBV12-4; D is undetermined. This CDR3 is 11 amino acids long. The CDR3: CASSSAPRVVF. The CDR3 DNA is TGTGCCAGCAGCTCAGCCCCCCGTGTAGTGTTC.

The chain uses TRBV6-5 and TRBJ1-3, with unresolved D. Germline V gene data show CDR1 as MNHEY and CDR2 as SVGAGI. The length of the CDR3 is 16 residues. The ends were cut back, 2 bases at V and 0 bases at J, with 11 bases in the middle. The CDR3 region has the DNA TGTGCCAGCAGTTACGAAGGGCAGCTCTCTGGAAACACCATATATTTT. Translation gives CASSYEGQLSGNTIYF.

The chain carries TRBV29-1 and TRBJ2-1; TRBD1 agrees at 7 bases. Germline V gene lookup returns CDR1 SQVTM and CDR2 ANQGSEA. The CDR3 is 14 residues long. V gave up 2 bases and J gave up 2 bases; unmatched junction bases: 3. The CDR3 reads CSVERDRAYNEQFF. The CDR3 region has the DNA TGCAGCGTTGAACGGGACAGAGCCTACAATGAGCAGTTCTTC.

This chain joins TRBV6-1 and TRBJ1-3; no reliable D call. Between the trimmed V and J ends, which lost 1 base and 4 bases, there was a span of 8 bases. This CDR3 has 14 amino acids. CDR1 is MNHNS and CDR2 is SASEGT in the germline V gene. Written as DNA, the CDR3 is TGTGCCAGCAGTGAAGTGTACAGAGGAAACACCATATATTTT. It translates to CASSEVYRGNTIYF.

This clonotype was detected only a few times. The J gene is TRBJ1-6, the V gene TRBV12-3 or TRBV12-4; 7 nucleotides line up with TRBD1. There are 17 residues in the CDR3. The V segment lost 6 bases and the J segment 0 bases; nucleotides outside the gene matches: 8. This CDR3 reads CASSQTGLYSYNSPLHF. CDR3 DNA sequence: TGTGCCAGCAGCCAGACAGGGCTTTACTCCTATAATTCACCCCTCCACTTT.

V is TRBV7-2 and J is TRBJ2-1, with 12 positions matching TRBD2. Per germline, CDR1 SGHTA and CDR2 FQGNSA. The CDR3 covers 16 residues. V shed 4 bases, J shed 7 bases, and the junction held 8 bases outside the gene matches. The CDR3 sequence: CASSYRGLAGSNEQFF. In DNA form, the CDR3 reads TGTGCCAGCAGCTACCGTGGACTAGCGGGAAGTAATGAGCAGTTCTTC.

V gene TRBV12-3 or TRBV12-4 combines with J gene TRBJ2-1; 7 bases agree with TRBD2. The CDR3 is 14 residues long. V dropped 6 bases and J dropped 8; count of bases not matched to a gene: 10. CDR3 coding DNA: TGTGCCAGCAGGCGCCTGAAGCGGGACGATGAGCAGTTCTTC. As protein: CASRRLKRDDEQFF.

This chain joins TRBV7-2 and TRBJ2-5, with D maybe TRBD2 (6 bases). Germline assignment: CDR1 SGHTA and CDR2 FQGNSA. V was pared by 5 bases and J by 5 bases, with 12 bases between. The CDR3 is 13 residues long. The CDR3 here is CASSARLGETQYF. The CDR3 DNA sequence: TGTGCCAGCAGCGCACGACTAGGGGAGACCCAGTACTTC.

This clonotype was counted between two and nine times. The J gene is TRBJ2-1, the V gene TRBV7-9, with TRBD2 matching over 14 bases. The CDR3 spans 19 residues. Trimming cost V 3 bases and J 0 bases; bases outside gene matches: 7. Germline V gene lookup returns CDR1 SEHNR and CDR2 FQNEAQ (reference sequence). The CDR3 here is CASSFRTSGGRSSYNEQFF. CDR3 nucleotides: TGTGCCAGCAGCTTCAGGACTAGCGGGGGGCGGAGCTCCTACAATGAGCAGTTCTTC.

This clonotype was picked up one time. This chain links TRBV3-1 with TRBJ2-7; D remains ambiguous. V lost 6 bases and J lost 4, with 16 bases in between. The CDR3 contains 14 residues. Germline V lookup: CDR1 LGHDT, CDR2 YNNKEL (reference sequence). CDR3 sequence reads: CASSPGVVYYEQYF. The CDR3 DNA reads TGTGCCAGCAGTCCTGGGGTGGTATATTACGAGCAGTACTTC.

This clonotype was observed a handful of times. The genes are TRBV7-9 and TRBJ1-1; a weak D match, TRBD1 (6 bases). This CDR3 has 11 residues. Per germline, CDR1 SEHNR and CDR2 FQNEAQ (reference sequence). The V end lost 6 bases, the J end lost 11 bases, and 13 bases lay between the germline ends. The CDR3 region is CASSETGIAFF. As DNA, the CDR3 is TGTGCCAGCAGTGAAACAGGGATTGCTTTCTTT.

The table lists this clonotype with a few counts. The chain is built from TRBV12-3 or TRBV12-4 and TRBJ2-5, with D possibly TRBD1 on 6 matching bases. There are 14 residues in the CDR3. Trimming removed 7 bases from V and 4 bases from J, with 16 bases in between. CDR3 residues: CASKQQGWGETQYF. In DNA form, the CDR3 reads TGTGCCAGCAAACAACAGGGTTGGGGAGAGACCCAGTACTTC.

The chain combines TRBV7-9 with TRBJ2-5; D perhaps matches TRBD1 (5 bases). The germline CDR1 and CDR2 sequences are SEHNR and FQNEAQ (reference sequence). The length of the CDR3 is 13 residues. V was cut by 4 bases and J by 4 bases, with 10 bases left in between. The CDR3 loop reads CASSWGLSETQYF. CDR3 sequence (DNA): TGTGCCAGCAGCTGGGGCCTATCAGAGACCCAGTACTTC.

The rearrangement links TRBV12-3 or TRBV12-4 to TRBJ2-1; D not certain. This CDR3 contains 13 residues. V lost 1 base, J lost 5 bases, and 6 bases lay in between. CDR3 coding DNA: TGTGCCAGCAGTTTAGATGTAAACAATGAGCAGTTCTTC. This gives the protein CASSLDVNNEQFF.

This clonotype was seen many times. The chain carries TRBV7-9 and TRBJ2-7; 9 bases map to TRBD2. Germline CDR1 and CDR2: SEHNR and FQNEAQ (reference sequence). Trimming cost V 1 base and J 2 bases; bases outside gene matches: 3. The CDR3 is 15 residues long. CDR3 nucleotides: TGTGCCAGCAGCTTAGGGACTAGCGCTACCTACGAGCAGTACTTC. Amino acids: CASSLGTSATYEQYF.